These 27 T cell receptor beta chains were sequenced from one sample in a study of molecular identifiers for immune sequencing clone quantification. TCRdb fed the PCR reads into MiXCR, producing one record per CDR3 protein. The table has approximately 320,000 distinct CDR3 sequences, over 20% seen once. Input material: naive CD8+ T cells from blood, with Jurkat cell RNA spiked in. Described subset: FACS-sorted CD8+CD4-CCR7+CD45RA+ naive T cells. The receptors here all came from a human donor in good health. Some libraries in this study had Jurkat cell RNA spiked in.

Worth noting for this clonotype: This sequence may be a read error, since a much larger clone differs from it by one base. This sequence joins TRBV10-3 and TRBJ2-7; D unclear. Germline V lookup: CDR1 ENHRY, CDR2 SYGVKD. The CDR3 runs 10 residues. The CDR3 reads CAAGSYAQYF. In DNA form, the CDR3 reads TGTGCCGCCGGATCGTACGCGCAGTACTTC.

The chain couples TRBV3-1 to TRBJ1-1; TRBD1 aligns across 8 bases. The trim removed 4 bases at V and 0 bases at J, leaving 16 bases unmatched. CDR1 and CDR2 (germline): LGHDT, YNNKEL (reference sequence). CDR3 length: 19 amino acids. The CDR3 region is CASSRTGLNPHYLNTEAFF. The CDR3 DNA reads TGTGCCAGCAGCCGGACAGGGCTTAATCCCCACTATTTGAACACTGAAGCTTTCTTT.

This clonotype was detected only a few times. The chain recombines TRBV29-1 with TRBJ2-7; a possible D gene is TRBD1 (6 bases). Germline V CDR1 and CDR2: SQVTM, ANQGSEA. The CDR3 is 15 amino acids. The ends were cut back, 3 bases at V and 2 bases at J, with 17 bases in the middle. The DNA of the CDR3 is TGCAGCGTTGAGAGGGGGACCGGCCCTACCTACGAGCAGTACTTC. Translation gives CSVERGTGPTYEQYF.

For this clonotype: A much larger clone lies a single base off, so this may be a read error. The chain employs TRBV14 and TRBJ2-3; D not resolved. Looked up from germline, CDR1 is SGHDN and CDR2 is FVKESK. CDR3 size: 12 residues. The CDR3 is CASSQLLDMQYF. The CDR3 nucleotides read TGTGCCAGCAGCCAACTGTTAGATATGCAGTATTTT.

This clonotype was seen a handful of times. The chain is built from TRBV6-2 or TRBV6-3 and TRBJ1-2; D perhaps matches TRBD1 (6 bases). V lost 5 bases, J lost 2 bases, and 12 bases lay in between. Germline CDR1 MNHEY, CDR2 SVGEGT. This CDR3 region has 14 residues. The CDR3 region is CASSPGGENYGYTF. The CDR3 bases are TGTGCCAGCAGTCCCGGGGGCGAGAACTATGGCTACACCTTC.

The chain employs TRBV27 and TRBJ2-7, with D perhaps matching TRBD2 (5 bases). The germline V gene encodes CDR1 MNHEY and CDR2 SMNVEV (reference sequence). V shed 1 base and J shed 4 bases, with 11 bases lying between them. The CDR3 is 14 amino acids. The CDR3 DNA sequence: TGTGCCAGCAGTTTATTAGCGTCGCAGTACGAGCAGTACTTC. This gives the protein CASSLLASQYEQYF.

The genes are TRBV7-9 and TRBJ2-5, with D uncertain. CDR3 length: 14 residues. Per germline, CDR1 SEHNR and CDR2 FQNEAQ (reference sequence). Trimming pared 1 base from V and 5 bases from J, leaving 11 bases between. CDR3 region: CASSLVAGDETQYF. The CDR3 bases are TGTGCCAGCAGCTTAGTGGCAGGCGACGAGACCCAGTACTTC. The entire variable domain, with the rest obtained from reference TRBV7-9 and TRBJ2-5, is as follows: DTGVSQNPRHKITKRGQNVTFRCDPISEHNRLYWYRQTLGQGPEFLTYFQNEAQLEKSRLLSDRFSAERPKGSFSTLEIQRTEQGDSAMYLCASSLVAGDETQYFGPGTRLLVL.

This clonotype appeared a few times. The rearrangement uses TRBV30 and TRBJ1-1; the D gene is possibly TRBD1 (5 bases). V was clipped by 4 bases and J by 5 bases, with 17 bases between them. Germline loops: CDR1 GTSNPN, CDR2 SVGIG (reference sequence). This CDR3 comprises 14 residues. CDR3 sequence (DNA): TGTGCCTGGACGGGGGGGACTTTTGGGACTGAAGCTTTCTTT. This gives the protein CAWTGGTFGTEAFF.

The V gene is TRBV11-2, the J gene TRBJ1-4; unclear D gene. Germline V gene lookup returns CDR1 SGHAT and CDR2 FQNNGV. V lost 5 bases to trimming and J lost 11 bases, with 24 bases between them. CDR3 size: 16 residues. In nucleotides, the CDR3 is TGTGCCAGCAGCCAGGTCCCGGGGTCTCAGCCCGGGAAACTGTTTTTT. This sequence encodes CASSQVPGSQPGKLFF.

This clonotype was picked up many times. The rearrangement joins TRBV7-9 to TRBJ2-7; no definite D call. The CDR3 loop spans 15 amino acids. V lost 5 bases to trimming and J lost 3 bases, with 17 bases between them. CDR1 is SEHNR and CDR2 is FQNEAQ in the germline V gene (reference sequence). CDR3 sequence reads: CASSNLVNGVYEQYF. DNA for the CDR3: TGTGCCAGCAGCAACCTTGTCAATGGAGTCTACGAGCAGTACTTC.

Points on this clonotype: Since a much larger clone is just one base distant, this may be a read error. This chain uses TRBV7-2 with TRBJ2-1; the match to TRBD2 covers 10 bases. The CDR3 covers 18 residues. Per germline, CDR1 SGHTA and CDR2 FQGNSA. After removal of 5 bases from V and 3 bases from J, the junction contained 13 bases not matched to a gene. The CDR3 reads CTSSQTRLAGLGYNEQFF. DNA for the CDR3: TGTACCAGCAGCCAGACCCGACTAGCGGGCCTAGGCTACAATGAGCAGTTCTTC.

This clonotype was recorded many times. This chain uses TRBV9 with TRBJ2-4; no clear D gene. CDR1 SGDLS and CDR2 YYNGEE come from the germline V gene. V was pared by 3 bases and J by 5 bases, with 6 bases between. The CDR3 covers 12 residues. CDR3 protein: CASSGPENIQYF. The CDR3 nucleotides read TGTGCCAGCAGCGGACCCGAAAACATTCAGTACTTC.

The V and J genes are TRBV23-1 and TRBJ2-7, with D perhaps matching TRBD1 (5 bases). TRBV23-1 is flagged as an ORF with uncertain function. Between the trimmed V and J ends, which lost 9 bases and 0 bases, there was a span of 15 bases. The CDR3 extends over 14 amino acids. CDR3 sequence reads: CARNGAGPSYEQYF. DNA for the CDR3: TGCGCCAGAAATGGGGCAGGGCCCTCCTACGAGCAGTACTTC.

The chain couples TRBV6-2 or TRBV6-3 to TRBJ2-3; D remains ambiguous. The CDR3 sequence is 12 residues long. Germline V lookup: CDR1 MNHEY, CDR2 SVGEGT. V lost 5 bases, J lost 5 bases, and 8 bases lay in between. The CDR3 spells CASSQYEDTQYF. The DNA for the CDR3 is TGTGCCAGCAGTCAATATGAAGATACGCAGTATTTT.

The CDR3 bases are TGTGCCAGCAGTTTAATGACAGGGGCCCACGAGCAGTACTTC. Amino acid sequence: CASSLMTGAHEQYF. The chain combines TRBV28 with TRBJ2-7; 8 bases agree with TRBD1. Germline CDR1 MDHEN, CDR2 SYDVKM. V shed 2 bases and J 5 bases; nucleotides not matched to a gene: 5. The CDR3 runs to 14 residues. The full variable domain, its missing parts supplied by reference TRBV28 and TRBJ2-7, is DVKVTQSSRYLVKRTGEKVFLECVQDMDHENMFWYRQDPGLGLRLIYFSYDVKMKEKGDIPEGYSVSREKKERFSLILESASTNQTSMYLCASSLMTGAHEQYFGPGTRLTVT.

This clonotype was counted only a few times. CDR3 sequence: CASSSAFSNQPQHF. CDR3 DNA: TGTGCCAGCAGTTCCGCTTTTAGCAATCAGCCCCAGCATTTT. The J gene is TRBJ1-5, the V gene TRBV28; unclear D gene. Per germline, CDR1 MDHEN and CDR2 SYDVKM. V lost 4 bases, J lost 0 bases, and 7 bases lay in between. This CDR3 is 14 amino acids long.

CDR3 bases: TGTGCCAGCCCATTTCGGACAGGGCGAACCGGGGAGCTGTTTTTT. Amino acids: CASPFRTGRTGELFF. V usage is TRBV5-8 and J usage is TRBJ2-2; TRBD1 matches 8 bases. The CDR3 runs 15 residues. Germline lookup yields CDR1 SGHTS and CDR2 YDEGEE. Losses at the gene ends were 7 bases for V and 5 bases for J; bases not matched to a gene: 10.

Note on this clonotype: Being one base from a much bigger clone, this may be a read error. The chain links TRBV6-1 to TRBJ1-5; perhaps TRBD1 as D (6 bases). Trimming removed 2 bases from V and 5 bases from J, with 16 bases in between. The CDR3 contains 16 residues. Per the germline V gene, CDR1 is MNHNS and CDR2 is SASEGT. CDR3 nucleotides: TGTGCCAGCAGTGAACGGGGGGGCGGTGGGCATCAGCCCCAGCATTTT. The encoded protein is CASSERGGGGHQPQHF.

The V and J genes are TRBV11-3 and TRBJ2-1; tentative D call: TRBD2 (5 bases). There are 16 residues in the CDR3. In germline, CDR1 is SGHNT, CDR2 YENEEA. V lost 5 bases and J 2 bases, leaving 16 bases between the germline ends. CDR3 in DNA: TGTGCCAGCAGCCCAGAGGGCCCTACTGCCTACAATGAGCAGTTCTTC. Translated: CASSPEGPTAYNEQFF.

V gene TRBV15 combines with J gene TRBJ2-5, with 7 nucleotides matching TRBD1. Per germline, CDR1 LNHNV and CDR2 YYDKDF (reference sequence). Unmatched junction bases numbered 2, after V lost 6 bases and J lost 1 base. The CDR3 sequence is 13 residues long. As DNA, the CDR3 is TGTGCCACCAGGGACAGGCCCCAAGAGACCCAGTACTTC. Protein sequence: CATRDRPQETQYF.

The rearrangement uses TRBV4-3 and TRBJ1-5; no reliable D call. Germline V gene lookup returns CDR1 LGHNA and CDR2 YSLEER. V lost 0 bases and J lost 1, with 7 bases in between. This CDR3 has 15 residues. The CDR3 DNA follows: TGCGCCAGCAGCCAAGATTGGGTGAGCAATCAGCCCCAGCATTTT. Translation gives CASSQDWVSNQPQHF.

V and J are TRBV15 and TRBJ2-5; 10 positions agree with TRBD1. Germline CDR1 reads LNHNV; CDR2 reads YYDKDF (reference sequence). J was trimmed by 3 bases and V by 9 bases; bases with no gene match: 10. The CDR3 totals 15 residues. CDR3 amino acids: CATTYSGQGEETQYF. CDR3 nucleotide sequence: TGTGCCACTACCTATAGCGGACAGGGGGAAGAGACCCAGTACTTC.

The chain couples TRBV30 to TRBJ2-5; D is undetermined. V was pared by 3 bases and J by 0 bases, with 14 bases between. The germline V gene encodes CDR1 GTSNPN and CDR2 SVGIG (reference sequence). The CDR3 is 15 amino acids. In DNA form, the CDR3 reads TGTGCCTGGAGAAGAAGAGGAGCCGACCAAGAGACCCAGTACTTC. As protein: CAWRRRGADQETQYF.

This clonotype was recorded at least ten times. CDR3 loop: CASSLLRPYTIEKLFF. The CDR3 DNA reads as TGTGCCAGCAGTTTACTCCGCCCCTATACGATTGAAAAACTGTTTTTT. The rearrangement links TRBV27 to TRBJ1-4; D gene unclear. Germline CDR1 and CDR2: MNHEY and SMNVEV (reference sequence). V was cut by 2 bases and J by 7 bases, with 17 bases left in between. There are 16 residues in the CDR3. Looking up the rest from reference TRBV27 and TRBJ1-4 gives the full variable domain: EAQVTQNPRYLITVTGKKLTVTCSQNMNHEYMSWYRQDPGLGLRQIYYSMNVEVTDKGDVPEGYKVSRKEKRNFPLILESPSPNQTSLYFCASSLLRPYTIEKLFFGSGTQLSVL.

As regards this clonotype: It may be a read error: a sequence one base away is much more abundant. This chain links TRBV5-3 with TRBJ2-1; D unclear. TRBV5-3 is reported as an ORF; its role is uncertain. CDR3 length: 14 residues. The CDR3 DNA reads TGTGCCAGCAGCTTTTGGGAACATTACAATGAGCAGTTCTTC. It yields the protein CASSFWEHYNEQFF.

This clonotype has only a few counts. The chain employs TRBV7-2 and TRBJ1-5; 11 nucleotides align to TRBD1. The CDR3 is made up of 20 amino acids. With 1 base clipped from V and 4 bases from J, the junction kept 15 bases outside the gene matches. CDR1 and CDR2 (germline): SGHTA, FQGNSA. In DNA form, the CDR3 reads TGTGCCAGCAGCTTAGTCCCACCGGACAGGGGGCTTGGGTTAAATCAGCCCCAGCATTTT. Translating gives CASSLVPPDRGLGLNQPQHF.

This clonotype was recorded many times. V gene TRBV9 combines with J gene TRBJ1-1; tentative D call: TRBD1 (5 bases). CDR1 and CDR2 from the germline V gene are SGDLS and YYNGEE. The V gene lost 4 bases and the J gene lost 4 bases, with 17 bases spanning the gap. This CDR3 comprises 15 residues. CDR3 sequence: CASSPSGGKGTEAFF. The CDR3 nucleotides are TGTGCCAGCAGCCCTAGCGGGGGGAAAGGCACTGAAGCTTTCTTT.